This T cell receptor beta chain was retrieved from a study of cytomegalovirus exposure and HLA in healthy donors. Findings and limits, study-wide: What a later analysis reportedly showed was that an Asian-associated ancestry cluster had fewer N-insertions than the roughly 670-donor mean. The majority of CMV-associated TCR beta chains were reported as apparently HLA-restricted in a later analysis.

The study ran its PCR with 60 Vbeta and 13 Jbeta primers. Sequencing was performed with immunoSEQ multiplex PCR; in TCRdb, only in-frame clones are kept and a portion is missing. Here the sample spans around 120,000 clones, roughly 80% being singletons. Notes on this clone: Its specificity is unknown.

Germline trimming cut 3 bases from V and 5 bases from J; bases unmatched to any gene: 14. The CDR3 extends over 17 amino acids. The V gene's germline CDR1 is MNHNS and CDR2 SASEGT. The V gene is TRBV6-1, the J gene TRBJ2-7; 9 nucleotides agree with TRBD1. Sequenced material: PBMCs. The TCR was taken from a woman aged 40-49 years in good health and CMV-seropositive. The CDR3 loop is CASSEFSGDRVYHEQYF. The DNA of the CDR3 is TGTGCCAGCAGTGAGTTCTCGGGGGACAGGGTATACCACGAGCAGTACTTC.